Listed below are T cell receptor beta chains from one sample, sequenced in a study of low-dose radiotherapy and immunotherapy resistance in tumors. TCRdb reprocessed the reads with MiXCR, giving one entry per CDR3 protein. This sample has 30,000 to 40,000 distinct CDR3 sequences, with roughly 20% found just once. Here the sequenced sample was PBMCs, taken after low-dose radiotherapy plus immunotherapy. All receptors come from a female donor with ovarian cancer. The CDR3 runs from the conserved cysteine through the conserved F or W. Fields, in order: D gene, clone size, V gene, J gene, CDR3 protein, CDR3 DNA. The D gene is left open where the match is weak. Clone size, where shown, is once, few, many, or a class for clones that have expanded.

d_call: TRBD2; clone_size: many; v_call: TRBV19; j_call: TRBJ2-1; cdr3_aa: CASSDGTRRDNEQFF; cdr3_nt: TGTGCCAGTAGTGACGGGACTAGGCGGGACAATGAGCAGTTCTTC
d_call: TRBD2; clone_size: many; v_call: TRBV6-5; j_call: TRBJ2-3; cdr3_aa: CASSQTSYSTDTQYF; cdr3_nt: TGTGCCAGCAGTCAGACTAGCTATTCCACAGATACGCAGTATTTT
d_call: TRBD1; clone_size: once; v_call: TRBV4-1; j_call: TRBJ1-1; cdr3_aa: CASSPDRANTEAFF; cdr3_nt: TGCGCCAGCAGCCCGGACAGGGCGAACACTGAAGCTTTCTTT
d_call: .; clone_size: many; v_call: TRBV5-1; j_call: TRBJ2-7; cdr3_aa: CASSSIPTAQGEQYF; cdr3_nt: TGCGCCAGCAGCTCCATACCGACAGCGCAGGGCGAGCAGTACTTC
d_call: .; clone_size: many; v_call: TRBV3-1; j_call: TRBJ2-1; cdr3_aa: CASSPKGRGSEQFF; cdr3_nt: TGTGCCAGCAGCCCCAAGGGCAGAGGGAGTGAGCAGTTCTTC
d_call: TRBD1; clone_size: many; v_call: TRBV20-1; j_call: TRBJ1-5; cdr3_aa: CSAGGQTNQPQHF; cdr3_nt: TGCAGTGCCGGGGGACAGACGAATCAGCCCCAGCATTTT
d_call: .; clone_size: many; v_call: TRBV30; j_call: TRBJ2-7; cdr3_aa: CAWEPRGSSYEQYF; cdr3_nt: TGTGCCTGGGAACCCAGGGGTAGCTCCTACGAGCAGTACTTC
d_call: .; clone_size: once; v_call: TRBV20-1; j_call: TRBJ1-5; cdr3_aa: CSAREGSTGESQPQHF; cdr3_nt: TGCAGTGCTAGAGAGGGCAGCACGGGCGAAAGTCAGCCCCAGCATTTT
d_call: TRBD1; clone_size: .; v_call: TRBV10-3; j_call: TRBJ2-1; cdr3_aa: CAITRRGQGRGNEQFF; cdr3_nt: TGTGCCATCACCCGCCGGGGACAGGGGAGAGGGAATGAGCAGTTCTTC
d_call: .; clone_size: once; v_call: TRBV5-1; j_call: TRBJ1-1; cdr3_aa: CASREFTEAFF; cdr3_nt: TGCGCCAGCAGGGAGTTCACTGAAGCTTTCTTT
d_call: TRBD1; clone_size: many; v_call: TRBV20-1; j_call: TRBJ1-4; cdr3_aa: CSARGDGQGPRKLFF; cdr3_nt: TGCAGTGCTAGAGGAGATGGACAGGGGCCCAGAAAACTGTTTTTT